These T cell receptor beta chains were read from a single sample in a study of siplizumab effects on memory and regulatory T cells. Only in-frame clones appear in the TCRdb table, and some are missing; sequencing was by immunoSEQ multiplex PCR. The table has approximately 100,000 clones, over 90% seen once. The source material was Tregs sorted from blood. These receptors all come from a human donor in good health. CDR3s include the opening cysteine and the closing phenylalanine or tryptophan. D genes are given only for firm matches. Not every row has a clone size; where given, it reads once, few, many or a size class.

j_call clone_size v_call d_call cdr3_nt cdr3_aa
TRBJ2-3 once TRBV10-3 NA TGTGCCATCGGGGGGACCAATCACTCTCATCCAGATACGCAGTATTTT CAIGGTNHSHPDTQYF
TRBJ1-1 NA TRBV6-1 NA TGTGCCACCGGAGGGGCGGGGAACACTGAAGCTTTCTTT CATGGAGNTEAFF
TRBJ1-1 once TRBV19 NA TGTGCCAGTAGTATTCCTGCAGGGAGGAACACTGAAGCTTTCTTT CASSIPAGRNTEAFF
TRBJ2-2 NA TRBV7-9 NA TGTGCCAGCAGCTTTTTGGGCACACTATCCGGGGAGCTGTTTTTT CASSFLGTLSGELFF
TRBJ1-1 few TRBV29-1 NA TGCAGCGTTGAAGACACTGAAGCTTTCTTT CSVEDTEAFF
TRBJ1-1 NA TRBV19 NA TGTGCCAGTAATGCCTTGTGGCGGGTGAATGAAGCTTTCTTT CASNALWRVNEAFF
TRBJ2-7 NA TRBV14 TRBD1 TGTGCCAGCAGGCGACCGACCCGGGACAGGGCGATCTACGAGCAGTACTTC CASRRPTRDRAIYEQYF
TRBJ1-4 NA TRBV15 NA TGTGCCACCAGCAGCCAAACTGAAAAACTGTTTTTT CATSSQTEKLFF
TRBJ2-5 NA TRBV7-3 TRBD2 TGTGCCAGCAGCTTAATCGCGGGAGGGACCCAGTACTTC CASSLIAGGTQYF
TRBJ2-1 NA TRBV29-1 TRBD2 TGCAGCGTTGCGCGGGGGAATTGGCTAGAGCAGTTCTTC CSVARGNWLEQFF
TRBJ1-6 NA TRBV6-5 NA TGTGCCAGCAGTTATCCACAGTCGAATTCACCCCTCCACTTT CASSYPQSNSPLHF
TRBJ1-2 NA TRBV27 NA TGTGCCAGCAGTTTATCGGGCGGATTCCTTAACTATGGCTACACCTTC CASSLSGGFLNYGYTF
TRBJ1-1 NA TRBV18 NA TGTGCCAGCTCACCTCGAAGGACAGCTATGAACACTGAAGCTTTCTTT CASSPRRTAMNTEAFF
TRBJ2-4 NA TRBV6-1 NA TGTGCCAGCAGTGCCAGCTTCACGGGAGCCAAAAACATTCAGTACTTC CASSASFTGAKNIQYF
TRBJ2-3 NA TRBV7-2 NA TGTGCCAGCAGCTCAACTTCGGGGTATACGCAGTATTTT CASSSTSGYTQYF
TRBJ1-2 NA TRBV5-4 TRBD1 TGTGCCAGCAGCTTGGACAGGGGGCTCTATGGCTACACCTTC CASSLDRGLYGYTF
TRBJ2-7 NA TRBV6-1 NA TGTGCCAGCAGTGAAGCGCGTTGGCCCCCCTACGAGCAGTACTTC CASSEARWPPYEQYF
TRBJ2-3 NA TRBV10-3 NA TGTGCCATCAGGCCGAAGGGAAGGACAGATACGCAGTATTTT CAIRPKGRTDTQYF
TRBJ2-6 once TRBV27 TRBD1 TGTGCCAGCAGTTTAATAGGGACAGGGGGCACTGGGGCCAACGTCCTGACTTTC CASSLIGTGGTGANVLTF
TRBJ2-1 NA TRBV2 NA TGTGCCAGCAGTGACAGGGGTTACTCCTACAATGAGCAGTTCTTC CASSDRGYSYNEQFF
TRBJ2-7 NA TRBV9 NA TGTGCCAGCAGCCGGGGCCCCAACGTGGGAGAGCAGTACTTC CASSRGPNVGEQYF
TRBJ2-7 NA TRBV15 NA TGTGCCACCAGCCGCGGGGACGGGCTCTACGAGCAGTACTTC CATSRGDGLYEQYF
TRBJ2-6 NA TRBV7-9 NA TGTGCCAGCAGTGATCCAGGCGGGGCCAACGTCCTGACTTTC CASSDPGGANVLTF
TRBJ1-2 NA TRBV5-4 NA TGTGCCAGCAGTGCCGGGACGGATTATGGCTACACCTTC CASSAGTDYGYTF
TRBJ1-6 NA TRBV6-5 NA TGTGCCAGTCGGGAGGGTCATTCACCCCTCCACTTT CASREGHSPLHF
TRBJ1-2 once TRBV14 TRBD1 TGTGCCAGCAGCCCCCACCTGGGACAGGGTTTAGTGGATGGCTACACCTTC CASSPHLGQGLVDGYTF
TRBJ2-5 once TRBV4-2 TRBD1 TGTGCCAGCAGCCAAGGGACAGGGCAAGAGACCCAGTACTTC CASSQGTGQETQYF
TRBJ2-3 once TRBV9 TRBD2 TGTGCCAGCAGCGAGACTAGCGGGGGAACCACAGATACGCAGTATTTT CASSETSGGTTDTQYF
TRBJ2-7 NA TRBV30 NA TGTGCCTGCTTTCAGGAGGGCGCCACCTCCTACGAGCAGTACTTC CACFQEGATSYEQYF
TRBJ1-2 NA TRBV4-1 NA TGCGCCAGCAGCCAAGATACAGCGAACTATGGCTACACCTTC CASSQDTANYGYTF
TRBJ2-7 NA TRBV18 NA TGTGCCAGCTCACCACTGGACACAGTCTACGAGCAGTACTTC CASSPLDTVYEQYF
TRBJ2-6 NA TRBV7-9 NA TGTGCCAGCAGCTCCAAGGCTGGGGCCAACGTCCTGACTTTC CASSSKAGANVLTF
TRBJ2-7 NA TRBV6-6 NA TGTGCCAGCAGTTTGTACAGGGTTGAGCAGTACTTC CASSLYRVEQYF
TRBJ2-5 NA TRBV10-3 NA TGTGCCATCAGGGTCCATCAAGAGACCCAGTACTTC CAIRVHQETQYF
TRBJ1-1 NA TRBV15 NA TGTGCCACCAGCAGAGACGGGGGCTACAGGTTTGCGATGAACACTGAAGCTTTCTTT CATSRDGGYRFAMNTEAFF
TRBJ2-5 once TRBV7-2 NA TGTGCCAGCAGCTTAGCGGGCAGGGCCCCGGGGACCCAGTACTTC CASSLAGRAPGTQYF
TRBJ1-2 NA TRBV5-4 NA TGTGCCAGCAGCAGGGACGGGCGGGTGGGCCTTAGTGGCTACACCTTC CASSRDGRVGLSGYTF
TRBJ1-5 NA TRBV16 NA TGTGCCAGCAGCCAATCGAGTGGGGTTGGTCAGCCCCAGCATTTT CASSQSSGVGQPQHF
TRBJ2-3 NA TRBV5-1 TRBD2 TGCGCCAGCAGCGTACCAAGACTAGCGGGAGCCACAGATACGCAGTATTTT CASSVPRLAGATDTQYF
TRBJ2-1 NA TRBV6-6 NA TGTGCCAGCAGTTCATATACAGTCTCCTACAATGAGCAGTTCTTC CASSSYTVSYNEQFF
TRBJ1-4 NA TRBV30 NA TGTGCCTGGAGCCCCGGCAGGGGTGAAAAACTGTTTTTT CAWSPGRGEKLFF
TRBJ2-7 NA TRBV30 TRBD2 TGTGCCTGGAGTGCCCCGGGACTAGCAAAATACGAGCAGTACTTC CAWSAPGLAKYEQYF
TRBJ1-5 NA TRBV6-5 NA TGTGCCAGCAGGCCCCCAGGGTTCAATCAGCCCCAGCATTTT CASRPPGFNQPQHF
TRBJ2-1 NA TRBV5-5 TRBD2 TGTGCCAGCAGTCTGCGAGGGGTAGCGGGAGGCCCTCGGGTAGAGCAGTTCTTC CASSLRGVAGGPRVEQFF
TRBJ1-2 once TRBV15 NA TGTGCCACCAGCAGGTACAAGCTTGACTACACCTTC CATSRYKLDYTF
TRBJ2-7 NA TRBV21-1 NA TGTGCCAGCAGCATAGAGAGAGGCCCCGAGCAGTACTTC CASSIERGPEQYF
TRBJ1-2 NA TRBV5-6 NA TGTGCCAGCAGCTTGACGGGCAGGGTCTATGGCTACACCTTC CASSLTGRVYGYTF
TRBJ1-1 NA TRBV15 NA TGTGCCACCAGCAGAGACCTTGTGCGGGGACGGGAAGCTTTCTTT CATSRDLVRGREAFF
TRBJ2-2 NA TRBV14 TRBD2 TGTGCCAGCAGCCGAACAGGACTAGCTGTCACCGGGGAGCTGTTTTTT CASSRTGLAVTGELFF
TRBJ2-5 NA TRBV10-1 NA TGCGCCAGCAGTCGAGGGGGGATGAGGCAAGAGACCCAGTACTTC CASSRGGMRQETQYF
TRBJ1-1 NA TRBV6-5 NA TGTGCCAGCAGTTACTCGACAGAGGGCTCAGAAGCTTTCTTT CASSYSTEGSEAFF
TRBJ2-1 NA TRBV12-5 NA TGTGCTAGTGGTGTTAACAATGAGCAGTTCTTC CASGVNNEQFF
TRBJ2-3 NA TRBV6-1 NA TGTGCCATCGGACCGGGACCCACAGATACGCAGTATTTT CAIGPGPTDTQYF
TRBJ1-3 NA TRBV5-6 NA TGTGCCAGCAGCTTGGGTCCGTTTTTGAGCTCTGGAAACACCATATATTTT CASSLGPFLSSGNTIYF